Listed below are T cell receptor beta chains from one sample, sequenced in a study of CD8+ T cells in alopecia areata. TCRdb's copy holds only in-frame clones and misses some; the assay was immunoSEQ multiplex PCR. The sample lists around 190,000 clones; 60% were seen once. This specimen consisted of CD4+ T cells sorted from blood, obtained at week 24, from a patient treated with tofacitinib. These receptors were collected from a human donor with alopecia areata. CDR3s include the opening cysteine and the closing phenylalanine or tryptophan. D genes are given only for firm matches. Clone size is stated in some rows and not others, as once, few, many or a class when expanded.

>NA|many|TRBJ2-7|TRBV11-2
CASSLYSGGLFEQYF
TGTGCCAGCAGCTTATATAGCGGTGGGCTTTTCGAGCAGTACTTC
>NA|NA|TRBJ2-6|TRBV5-1
CASSRTSGANVLTF
TGCGCCAGCAGCAGGACCTCTGGGGCCAACGTCCTGACTTTC
>TRBD1|NA|TRBJ2-1|TRBV29-1
CSVADRGPYNEQFF
TGCAGCGTAGCTGACAGGGGGCCTTACAATGAGCAGTTCTTC
>TRBD2|NA|TRBJ2-7|TRBV10-3
CAISGLASSYEQYF
TGTGCCATCAGTGGACTAGCTAGCTCCTACGAGCAGTACTTC
>NA|NA|TRBJ1-5|TRBV30
CAWSEGGSNQPQHF
TGTGCCTGGAGTGAAGGAGGAAGCAATCAGCCCCAGCATTTT
>NA|NA|TRBJ2-5|TRBV10-3
CAISVGGPQETQYF
TGTGCCATCAGTGTCGGGGGACCCCAAGAGACCCAGTACTTC
>TRBD1|NA|TRBJ1-1|TRBV4-3
CASSKKGQGGTEAFF
TGCGCCAGCAGCAAGAAAGGACAGGGTGGAACTGAAGCTTTCTTT
>NA|NA|TRBJ2-4|TRBV5-1
CASSLEGNIQYF
TGCGCCAGCAGCTTGGAAGGAAACATTCAGTACTTC
>NA|few|TRBJ2-3|TRBV28
CASSSGTQDTQYF
TGTGCCAGCAGTTCAGGGACCCAAGATACGCAGTATTTT
>NA|NA|TRBJ2-5|TRBV6-1
CAGGQNAQETQYF
TGTGCCGGTGGACAAAACGCCCAAGAGACCCAGTACTTC
>NA|NA|TRBJ2-5|TRBV9
CASSVGVETQYF
TGTGCCAGCAGCGTAGGGGTGGAGACCCAGTACTTC
>NA|NA|TRBJ2-5|TRBV4-2
CASSQGTRGHQETQYF
TGTGCCAGCAGCCAAGGGACAAGGGGCCACCAAGAGACCCAGTACTTC
>TRBD2|NA|TRBJ2-5|TRBV29-1
CSVAPLAGGQETQYF
TGCAGCGTTGCCCCCCTAGCGGGGGGGCAAGAGACCCAGTACTTC
>NA|NA|TRBJ1-1|TRBV7-6
CASSLKPRGEAFF
TGTGCCAGCAGCTTAAAGCCCAGGGGAGAAGCTTTCTTT
>TRBD1|NA|TRBJ2-1|TRBV29-1
CSVEGTGGLSSYNEQFF
TGCAGCGTTGAGGGGACAGGGGGCTTGAGCTCCTACAATGAGCAGTTCTTC
>NA|NA|TRBJ1-5|TRBV2
CASSEGQGLQPQHF
TGTGCCAGCAGTGAGGGGCAGGGTTTGCAGCCCCAGCATTTT
>NA|few|TRBJ2-2|TRBV4-3
CASSQLQGVTGELFF
TGCGCCAGCAGCCAATTGCAGGGAGTCACCGGGGAGCTGTTTTTT
>TRBD2|NA|TRBJ2-1|TRBV29-1
CSVDLAVDEQFF
TGCAGCGTTGACCTAGCGGTAGATGAGCAGTTCTTC
>NA|NA|TRBJ2-7|TRBV25-1
CASSESPRGSEQYF
TGTGCCAGCAGTGAATCCCCGAGAGGGTCTGAGCAGTACTTC
>NA|NA|TRBJ1-2|TRBV4-2
CASSQDPTGYTF
TGTGCCAGCAGCCAAGATCCCACAGGCTACACCTTC
>TRBD1|NA|TRBJ1-5|TRBV27
CASSPGDRGWQPQHF
TGTGCCAGCAGTCCAGGGGACAGGGGATGGCAGCCCCAGCATTTT
>TRBD2|NA|TRBJ2-6|TRBV29-1
CSVTTGREGAGANVLTF
TGCAGCGTTACGACAGGGCGGGAGGGAGCTGGGGCCAACGTCCTGACTTTC